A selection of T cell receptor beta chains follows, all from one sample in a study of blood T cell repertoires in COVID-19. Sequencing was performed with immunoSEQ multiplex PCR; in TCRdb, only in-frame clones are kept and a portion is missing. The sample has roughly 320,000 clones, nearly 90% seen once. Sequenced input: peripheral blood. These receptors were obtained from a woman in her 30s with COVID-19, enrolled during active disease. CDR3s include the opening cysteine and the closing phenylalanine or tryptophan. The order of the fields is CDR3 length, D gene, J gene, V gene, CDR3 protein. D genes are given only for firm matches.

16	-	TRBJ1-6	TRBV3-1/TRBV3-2	CASSQVGGTYNSPLHF
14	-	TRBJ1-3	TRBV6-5	CASRPRDYGNTIYF
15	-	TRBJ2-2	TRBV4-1	CASSHHYGNTGELFF
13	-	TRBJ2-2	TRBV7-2	CASSLGATGELFF
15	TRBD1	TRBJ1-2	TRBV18	CASSTSVAGGDGYTF
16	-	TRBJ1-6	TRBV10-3	CAISAGGEKYNSPLHF
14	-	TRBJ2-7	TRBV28	CASRSPTTTGEQYF
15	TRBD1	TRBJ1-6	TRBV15	CATSRDTQGVSPLHF
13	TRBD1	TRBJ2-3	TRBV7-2	CASSSGQLDTQYF
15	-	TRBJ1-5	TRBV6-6	CASRRRDVGNQPQHF
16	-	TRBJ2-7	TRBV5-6	CASSDVDGSIDYEQYF
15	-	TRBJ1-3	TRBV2	CASNPQGASGNTIYF
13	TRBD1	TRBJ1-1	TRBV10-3	CAIRTGGNTEAFF
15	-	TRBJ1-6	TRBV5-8	CASSLRGISNSPLHF
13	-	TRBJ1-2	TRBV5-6	CASSFTENYGYTF
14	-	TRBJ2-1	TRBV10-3	CAISVSRGSTEQFF
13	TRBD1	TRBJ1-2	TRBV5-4	CASSLQGAGGYTF
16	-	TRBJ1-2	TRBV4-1	CASSQLPPETDYGYTF
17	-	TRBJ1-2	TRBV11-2	CASSYGGGKGARDGYTF
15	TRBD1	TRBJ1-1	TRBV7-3	CASSHQGGTGSEAFF
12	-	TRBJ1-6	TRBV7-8	CASSLRNSPLHF
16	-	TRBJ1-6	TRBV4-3	CASSQGITVPNSPLHF
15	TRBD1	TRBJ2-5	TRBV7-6	CASSSQGAFVETQYF
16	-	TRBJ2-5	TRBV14	CASSQGGIARGETQYF
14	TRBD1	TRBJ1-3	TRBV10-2	CASSRQGYGNTIYF
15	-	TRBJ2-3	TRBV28	CASSLTGLDTDTQYF
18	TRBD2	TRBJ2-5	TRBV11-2	CASSPRPGGDLSPETQYF
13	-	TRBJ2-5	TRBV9	CASSARVGETQYF
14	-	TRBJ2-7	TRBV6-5	CASSTGRRLYEQYF
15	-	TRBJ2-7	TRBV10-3	CAISEGGAFFYEQYF
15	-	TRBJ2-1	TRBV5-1	CASSLRQGLYNEQFF
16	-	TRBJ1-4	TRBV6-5	CASSYSGPATNEKLFF
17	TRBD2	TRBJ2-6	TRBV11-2	CASSHSGGAPGANVLTF
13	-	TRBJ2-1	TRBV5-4	CASSFADGNEQFF
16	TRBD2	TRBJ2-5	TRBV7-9	CASSIRLAGAGKTQYF
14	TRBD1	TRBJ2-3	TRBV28	CASSFLQGTDTQYF
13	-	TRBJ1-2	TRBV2	CAGNRAELNGYTF
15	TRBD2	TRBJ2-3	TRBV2	CASSESARGGDTQYF
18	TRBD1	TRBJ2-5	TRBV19	CASSITRGTGGKKETQYF
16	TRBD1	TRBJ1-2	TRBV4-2	CASSQPGTASSYGYTF
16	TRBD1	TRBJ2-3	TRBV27	CASRPKTGLSVDTQYF
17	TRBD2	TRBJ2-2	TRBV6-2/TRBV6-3	CASSYPGGFDNTGELFF
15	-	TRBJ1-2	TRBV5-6	CASSLVDTPNYGYTF
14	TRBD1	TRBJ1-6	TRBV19	CASSPRTGWPPLHF
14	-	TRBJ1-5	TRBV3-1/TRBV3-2	CASSGVGGNQPQHF
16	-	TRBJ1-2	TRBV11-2	CASSPHRGGGYYGYTF
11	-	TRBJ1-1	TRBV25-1	CASQQNTEAFF
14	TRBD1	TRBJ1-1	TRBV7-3	CASRSTGGNTEAFF
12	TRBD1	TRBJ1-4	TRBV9	CASSGQGSPLFF
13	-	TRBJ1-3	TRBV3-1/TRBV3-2	CASSTTGGNTIYF
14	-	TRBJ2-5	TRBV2	CASSEARGSETQYF
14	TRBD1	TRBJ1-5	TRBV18	CASSDRGRGQPQHF
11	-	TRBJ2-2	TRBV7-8	CASSPPGELFF